This T cell receptor beta chain was observed in a study of blood T cells in healthy people across ages. Study-level points and caveats: A conclusive naive versus antigen-experienced comparison was prevented by the unsorted PBMCs. Diversity of TCR beta per million T cells declined in a roughly linear way with age.

A note on this clonotype: Its specificity is not known.

The sample, roughly 9.5 milliliters of peripheral blood, was drawn from each donor. Together with a sample-barcoded 5' primer, a J-beta primer mix was included in a second PCR lasting about 6 to 12 cycles. A template-switch adaptor containing 12 random nucleotides labeled each cDNA molecule. TCRdb redid the calling of the 5' RACE reads with MiXCR, one entry per CDR3 protein. The data contain about 630,000 distinct CDR3 sequences, approximately 21% of them singletons. V lost 4 bases to trimming and J lost 5 bases; unmatched junction nucleotides: 12. Germline V gene data show CDR1 as SGHRS and CDR2 as YFSETQ. The CDR3 has 16 amino acids.

Material: blood. The chain links TRBV5-1 to TRBJ1-1; 9 nucleotides agree with TRBD1. The TCR comes from a man in his 70s in good health. The CDR3 here is CASSPFPGQGRTEAFF. The CDR3 bases are TGCGCCAGCAGCCCGTTCCCGGGACAGGGTAGGACTGAAGCTTTCTTT.